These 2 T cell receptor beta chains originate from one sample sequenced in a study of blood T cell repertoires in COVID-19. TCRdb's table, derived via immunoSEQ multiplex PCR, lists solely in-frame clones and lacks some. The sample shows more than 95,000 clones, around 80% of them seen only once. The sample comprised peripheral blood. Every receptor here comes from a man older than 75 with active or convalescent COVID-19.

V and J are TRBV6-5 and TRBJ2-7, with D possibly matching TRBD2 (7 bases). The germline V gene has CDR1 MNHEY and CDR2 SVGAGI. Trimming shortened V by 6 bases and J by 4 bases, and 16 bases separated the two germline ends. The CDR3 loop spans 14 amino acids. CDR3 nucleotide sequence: TGTGCCAGCAGCTGGGGGGGGGCCAAATACGAGCAGTACTTC. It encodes CASSWGGAKYEQYF.

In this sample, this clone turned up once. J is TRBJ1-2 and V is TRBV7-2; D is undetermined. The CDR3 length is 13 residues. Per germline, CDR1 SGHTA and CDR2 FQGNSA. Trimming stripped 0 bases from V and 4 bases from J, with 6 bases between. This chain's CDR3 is CASSLAAGYGYTF. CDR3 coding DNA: TGTGCCAGCAGCTTAGCTGCCGGCTATGGCTACACCTTC.